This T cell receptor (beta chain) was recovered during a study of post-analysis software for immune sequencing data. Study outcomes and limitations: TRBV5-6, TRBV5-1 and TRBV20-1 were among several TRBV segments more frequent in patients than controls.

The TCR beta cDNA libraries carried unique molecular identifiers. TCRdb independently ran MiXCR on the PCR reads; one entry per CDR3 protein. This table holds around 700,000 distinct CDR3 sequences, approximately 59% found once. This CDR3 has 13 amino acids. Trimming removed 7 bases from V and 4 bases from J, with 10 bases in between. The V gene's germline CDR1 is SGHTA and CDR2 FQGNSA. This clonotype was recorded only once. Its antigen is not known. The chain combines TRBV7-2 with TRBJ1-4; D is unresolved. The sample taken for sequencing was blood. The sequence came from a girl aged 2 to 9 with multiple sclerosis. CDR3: CASNAWDNEKLFF. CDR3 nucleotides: TGTGCCAGCAACGCTTGGGATAATGAAAAACTGTTTTTT.